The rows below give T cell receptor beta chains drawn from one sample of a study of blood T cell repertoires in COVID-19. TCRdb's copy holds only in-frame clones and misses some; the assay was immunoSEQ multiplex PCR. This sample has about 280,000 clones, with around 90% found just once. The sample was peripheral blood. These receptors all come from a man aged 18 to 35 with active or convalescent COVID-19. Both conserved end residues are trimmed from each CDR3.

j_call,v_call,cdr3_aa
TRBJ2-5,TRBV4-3,ASSHRTSGGGVETQY
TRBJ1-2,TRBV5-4,ASSPRDSAYGYT
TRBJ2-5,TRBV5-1,ASSWGQGQVMETQY
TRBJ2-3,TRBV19,ASVDRGAVTDTQY
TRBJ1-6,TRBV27,ASSWGRSSYNSPLH
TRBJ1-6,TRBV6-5,AIRSSYNSPLH
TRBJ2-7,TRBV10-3,AISEERVYEQY
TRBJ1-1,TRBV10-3,AISDPRDRKAF
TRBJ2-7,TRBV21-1,ASSKGPGPQGYEQY
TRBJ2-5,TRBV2,ASSEEFGETQY
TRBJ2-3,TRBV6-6,ASSQLAVDTQY
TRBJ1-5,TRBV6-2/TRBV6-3,ASSYRPTYQPQH
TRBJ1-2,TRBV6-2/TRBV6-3,ASSWTGGADGYT
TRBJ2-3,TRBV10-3,AISSAAPYTDTQY
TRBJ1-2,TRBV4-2,ASSQQDRGDGYT
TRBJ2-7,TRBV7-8,ASSLPGQRYEQY
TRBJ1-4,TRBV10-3,AISESGLISEKLF
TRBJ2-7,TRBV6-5,ASRGTSGGSNEQY
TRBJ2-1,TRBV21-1,ASSVTGASYNEQF
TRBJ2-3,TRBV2,ASSERLPDTDTQY
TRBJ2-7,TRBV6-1,ASRPGQGSYEQY
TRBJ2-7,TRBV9,ASSVGQGAFEQY
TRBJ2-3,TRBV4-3,ASSQDRGGAQY
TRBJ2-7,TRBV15,ATSRDSGGPYEQY
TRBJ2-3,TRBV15,ATSSPAGGRPDTQY
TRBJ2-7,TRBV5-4,ASSSTGGGLSYEQY
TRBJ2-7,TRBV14,ASSQRLGTASYEQY
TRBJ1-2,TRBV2,ARETGYGYT
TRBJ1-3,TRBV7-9,ASSPDRNTIY
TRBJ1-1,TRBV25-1,ASTSQAGATGTEAF
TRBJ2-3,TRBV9,ASSGGLLYTQY
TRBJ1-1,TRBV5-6,ASSLGRQRLETEAF
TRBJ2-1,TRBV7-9,ASSLAVVSYNEQF
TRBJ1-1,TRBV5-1,ASSRRQGNTEAF
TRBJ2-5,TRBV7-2,ASSLGGLGGAETQY
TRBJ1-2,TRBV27,ASSFGQGHGYT
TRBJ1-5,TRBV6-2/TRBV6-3,ASSYSARGGNQPQH
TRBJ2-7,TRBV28,ASSYRDRLYEQY
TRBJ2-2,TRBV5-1,ASSQGLAPTGELF
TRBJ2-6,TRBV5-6,ASRYYRGRFYAGANVLT
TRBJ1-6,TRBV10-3,AASGTNNSPLH
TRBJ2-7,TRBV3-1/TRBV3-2,ASSGTGIEQY
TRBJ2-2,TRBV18,ASSPTPQGNTGELF
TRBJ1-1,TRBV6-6,ASRLRQANTEAF
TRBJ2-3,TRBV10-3,AIGDSGHLISTDTQY